These 10 T cell receptor beta chains were all obtained from the same sample, sequenced in a study of T cell responses to AZD1222 COVID-19 vaccine. Data came from immunoSEQ multiplex PCR; TCRdb stores just in-frame clones and leaves some out. The sample records about 120,000 clones, 92% being singletons. The sample here was peripheral blood, taken on day 0 of AZD1222 vaccination. The receptors originated from an adult in good health.

The chain links TRBV6-5 to TRBJ2-3, with 8 bases matching TRBD1. This CDR3 region has 15 residues. With V trimmed by 6 bases and J by 1 base, 6 bases remained unmatched. The V gene's germline CDR1 is MNHEY and CDR2 SVGAGI. The CDR3 nucleotides are TGTGCCAGCAGGGCTCAGGGGGCTGGCACAGATACGCAGTATTTT. This sequence encodes CASRAQGAGTDTQYF.

The chain employs TRBV28 and TRBJ2-3; 7 positions agree with TRBD2. Per the germline V gene, CDR1 is MDHEN and CDR2 is SYDVKM. Trimming took 2 bases from V and 0 from J; bases not matched to a gene: 11. CDR3 length: 18 residues. CDR3 sequence (DNA): TGTGCCAGCAGTTTAGGCGGGAGATACCCCCTTAGCACAGATACGCAGTATTTT. Its translation is CASSLGGRYPLSTDTQYF.

V is TRBV24-1 and J is TRBJ1-1; the D is unclear. The CDR3 spans 13 residues. Trimming left V 4 bases short and J 3 bases short, with 8 bases between. CDR1 is KGHDR, CDR2 SFDVKD, per germline. The CDR3 nucleotides read TGTGCCACCAGTGAGGGCCTGGACACTGAAGCTTTCTTT. Amino acid sequence: CATSEGLDTEAFF.

The CDR3 reads CASSVEDNNYGYTF. The CDR3, as DNA: TGTGCCAGCAGCGTAGAAGACAACAACTATGGCTACACCTTC. The chain combines TRBV9 with TRBJ1-2; D ambiguous. CDR3 length equals 14 residues. CDR1 is SGDLS, CDR2 YYNGEE, per germline. V lost 0 bases to trimming and J lost 2 bases, with 8 bases between them.

A single count supports this clone. V and J are TRBV28 and TRBJ1-2; possible D gene TRBD1, 5 bases. Germline V gene data show CDR1 as MDHEN and CDR2 as SYDVKM. CDR3 length: 14 amino acids. Trimming took off 2 bases at V and 6 bases at J, with 13 bases between the two ends. The CDR3 coding sequence is TGTGCCAGCAGTTTAAGCAGGGTACTACATGGCTACACCTTC. It codes for CASSLSRVLHGYTF.

The gene calls are TRBV12-3 or TRBV12-4 and TRBJ1-2; D gene ambiguous. Trimming cost V 6 bases and J 6 bases, with 11 bases left between them. This CDR3 contains 12 residues. CDR3 protein: CASSPSSNGYTF. The CDR3 coding sequence is TGTGCCAGCAGCCCATCCTCCAATGGCTACACCTTC.

The chain has TRBV7-9 and TRBJ1-2; 8 positions agree with TRBD1. The length of the CDR3 is 15 residues. Germline values: CDR1 SEHNR, CDR2 FQNEAQ (reference sequence). The V gene end was trimmed by 5 bases and the J gene end by 2 bases; junction bases not matched to a gene: 7. In DNA, the CDR3 is TGTGCCAGCAGCCCCCCCCAGGGGGCGAACTATGGCTACACCTTC. It encodes CASSPPQGANYGYTF.

The V and J genes are TRBV6-5 and TRBJ1-6; unclear D gene. The CDR3 has 13 residues. Germline loops: CDR1 MNHEY, CDR2 SVGAGI. V was pared by 6 bases and J by 7 bases, with 10 bases between. Written as DNA, the CDR3 is TGTGCCAGCAGGCCGACGGGAAATTCACCCCTCCACTTT. Its protein product is CASRPTGNSPLHF.

The chain uses TRBV11-2 and TRBJ1-1; perhaps TRBD1 as D (6 bases). With 5 bases removed from V and 5 bases from J, the gap between germline ends came to 27 bases. The CDR3 spans 18 residues. Germline V gene sequence: CDR1 SGHAT, CDR2 FQNNGV. CDR3 DNA sequence: TGTGCCAGCAGCCTACAGGGAGACTTGGGGACGTGGGATACTGAAGCTTTCTTT. Translation gives CASSLQGDLGTWDTEAFF.

V and J are TRBV18 and TRBJ1-1; TRBD1 might be the D (6 bases). This CDR3 has 18 amino acids. Trimming took 3 bases from V and 2 from J, leaving 22 bases between them. Germline-derived CDR1 and CDR2 are KGHSH and LQKENI. CDR3 bases: TGTGCCAGCTCACCTACCCTTCAGACAGGTCTTAAAAACACTGAAGCTTTCTTT. Encoded protein: CASSPTLQTGLKNTEAFF.